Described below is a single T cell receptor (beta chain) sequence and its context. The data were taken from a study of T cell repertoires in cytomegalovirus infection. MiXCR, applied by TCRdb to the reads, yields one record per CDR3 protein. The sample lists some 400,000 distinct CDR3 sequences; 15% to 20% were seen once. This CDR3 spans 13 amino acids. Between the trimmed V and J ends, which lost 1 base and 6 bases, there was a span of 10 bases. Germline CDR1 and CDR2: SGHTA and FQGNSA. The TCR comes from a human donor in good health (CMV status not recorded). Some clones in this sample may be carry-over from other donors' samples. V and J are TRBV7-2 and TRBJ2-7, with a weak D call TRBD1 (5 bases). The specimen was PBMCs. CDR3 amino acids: CASSLGRVSEQYF. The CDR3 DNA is TGTGCCAGCAGCTTAGGCAGGGTCAGCGAGCAGTACTTC.